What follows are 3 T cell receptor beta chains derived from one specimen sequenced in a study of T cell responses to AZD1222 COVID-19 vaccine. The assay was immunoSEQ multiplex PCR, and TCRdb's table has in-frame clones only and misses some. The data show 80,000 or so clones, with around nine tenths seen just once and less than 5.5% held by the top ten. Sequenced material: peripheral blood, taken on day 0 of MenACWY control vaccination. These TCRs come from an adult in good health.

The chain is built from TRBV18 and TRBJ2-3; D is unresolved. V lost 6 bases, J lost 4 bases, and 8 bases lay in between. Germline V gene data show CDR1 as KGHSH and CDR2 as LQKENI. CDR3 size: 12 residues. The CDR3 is CASSPHPDTQYF. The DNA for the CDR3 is TGTGCCAGCTCGCCCCACCCAGATACGCAGTATTTT.

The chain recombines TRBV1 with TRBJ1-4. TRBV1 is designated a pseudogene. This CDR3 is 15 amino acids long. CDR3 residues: CTSSHWWGGYEKLFF. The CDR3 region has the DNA TGCACCAGCAGCCACTGGTGGGGGGGCTATGAAAAACTGTTTTTT.

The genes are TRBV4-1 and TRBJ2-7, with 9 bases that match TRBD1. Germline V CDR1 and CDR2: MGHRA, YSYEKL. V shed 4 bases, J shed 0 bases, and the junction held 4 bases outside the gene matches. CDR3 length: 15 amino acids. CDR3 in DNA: TGCGCCAGCAGCCGTTCGACAGGGGGCTCCTACGAGCAGTACTTC. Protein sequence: CASSRSTGGSYEQYF.